These 11 T cell receptor beta chains came from one sample sequenced in a study of T cell responses to AZD1222 COVID-19 vaccine (dated by TCRdb to the early 2020s). The library was prepared using the immunoSEQ multiplex PCR assay. The table comes from immuneACCESS by way of TCRdb, which keeps in-frame sequences with V and J called. Part of the clones is missing from these tables; in studies checked, under half for an unresolved V gene and the rest for unknown reasons. Recorded for this sample are about 130,000 clones; approximately 93% of them occurred a single time. The top ten hold about 0.91% of the sample. This sample's time point label indicates: baseline before first vaccination. The sample here was peripheral blood, taken on day 0 of AZD1222 vaccination. The source of these receptors is an adult in good health.

The chain couples TRBV7-9 to TRBJ2-5; the match to TRBD1 covers 10 bases. Germline loops: CDR1 SEHNR, CDR2 FQNEAQ (reference sequence). V lost 4 bases to trimming and J lost 5 bases; unmatched junction nucleotides: 7. CDR3 length equals 15 residues. The CDR3 reads CASSSRQGAGETQYF. CDR3 nucleotide sequence: TGTGCCAGCAGCTCCAGACAGGGGGCCGGGGAGACCCAGTACTTC.

The rearrangement links TRBV7-9 to TRBJ1-1; possibly TRBD1 for D (5 bases). CDR3 size: 13 residues. Germline loops: CDR1 SEHNR, CDR2 FQNEAQ (reference sequence). V lost 2 bases and J 7 bases, leaving 11 bases between the germline ends. CDR3 protein: CASSLSGGLEAFF. For the CDR3, the DNA is TGTGCCAGCAGCTTAAGCGGGGGACTTGAAGCTTTCTTT.

The chain combines TRBV7-6 with TRBJ2-2; tentative D call: TRBD2 (5 bases). V lost 0 bases to trimming and J lost 4 bases, with 9 bases between them. Germline V gene sequence: CDR1 SGHVS, CDR2 FNYEAQ. The CDR3 contains 15 residues. CDR3 DNA: TGTGCCAGCAGCTTAGCTCCTGCGGGCACCGGGGAGCTGTTTTTT. Residues: CASSLAPAGTGELFF.

The CDR3: CASSAAAEGTQYF. In nucleotides, the CDR3 is TGTGCCAGCAGTGCGGCCGCGGAAGGGACCCAGTACTTC. The V gene is TRBV6-4, the J gene TRBJ2-5; D gene uncertain. With 4 bases removed from V and 7 bases from J, the gap between germline ends came to 13 bases. CDR1 MRHNA and CDR2 SNTAGT come from the germline V gene. The CDR3 is 13 residues long.

The chain uses TRBV5-1 and TRBJ1-3; D remains unclear. This CDR3 is 15 amino acids long. Trimming cost V 0 bases and J 0 bases, with 7 bases left between them. CDR1 and CDR2 (germline): SGHRS, YFSETQ. CDR3 nucleotides: TGCGCCAGCAGCTTGGAGGGCCTCTCTGGAAACACCATATATTTT. It codes for CASSLEGLSGNTIYF.

The genes are TRBV7-8 and TRBJ1-4, with 8 bases matching TRBD1. This CDR3 is built from 13 residues. Unmatched junction bases numbered 1, after V lost 5 bases and J lost 5 bases. The V gene's germline CDR1 is SGHVS and CDR2 FQNEAQ. The CDR3 DNA reads TGTGCCAGCAGCCGACAGGGGAATGAAAAACTGTTTTTT. This gives the protein CASSRQGNEKLFF.

The chain has TRBV18 and TRBJ1-2; D gene unclear. Germline CDR1 KGHSH, CDR2 LQKENI. V was trimmed by 3 bases and J by 0 bases, leaving 8 bases between them. The CDR3 loop spans 14 amino acids. In DNA form, the CDR3 reads TGTGCCAGCTCACCGGGTCAGGCTAACTATGGCTACACCTTC. It encodes CASSPGQANYGYTF.

The chain uses TRBV2 and TRBJ1-4, with D hard to call. The V gene's germline CDR1 is SNHLY and CDR2 FYNNEI. The V end was cut by 8 bases, the J end by 3 bases, with 4 bases between. The CDR3 covers 11 residues. CDR3 DNA sequence: TGTGCCAGCCGGGCTAATGAAAAACTGTTTTTT. Protein sequence: CASRANEKLFF.

This chain uses TRBV11-2 with TRBJ1-3, with D hard to call. This CDR3 is 15 amino acids long. The V and J ends lost 2 bases and 0 bases respectively, with 8 bases between them. CDR1 and CDR2 from the germline V gene are SGHAT and FQNNGV. CDR3 DNA: TGTGCCAGCAGCTTATTCCACGTCTCTGGAAACACCATATATTTT. Encoded protein: CASSLFHVSGNTIYF.

The rearrangement links TRBV30 to TRBJ2-3; D is possibly TRBD1 or TRBD2 (5 bases each). This CDR3 has 12 amino acids. Looked up from germline, CDR1 is GTSNPN and CDR2 is SVGIG (reference sequence). V was clipped by 7 bases and J by 7 bases, with 15 bases between them. As DNA, the CDR3 is TGTGCCTCGGGGCTTGGGTTGAATACGCAGTATTTT. Translated: CASGLGLNTQYF.

This clone has more than one count but fewer than ten. The chain couples TRBV5-3 to TRBJ1-1, with D uncertain. TRBV5-3 is an ORF; its function is uncertain. The V and J ends lost 2 bases and 7 bases respectively, with 6 bases between them. CDR3 size: 11 residues. CDR3 in DNA: TGTGCCAGAAGCTTTTGGAGTGAAGCTTTCTTT. This sequence encodes CARSFWSEAFF.